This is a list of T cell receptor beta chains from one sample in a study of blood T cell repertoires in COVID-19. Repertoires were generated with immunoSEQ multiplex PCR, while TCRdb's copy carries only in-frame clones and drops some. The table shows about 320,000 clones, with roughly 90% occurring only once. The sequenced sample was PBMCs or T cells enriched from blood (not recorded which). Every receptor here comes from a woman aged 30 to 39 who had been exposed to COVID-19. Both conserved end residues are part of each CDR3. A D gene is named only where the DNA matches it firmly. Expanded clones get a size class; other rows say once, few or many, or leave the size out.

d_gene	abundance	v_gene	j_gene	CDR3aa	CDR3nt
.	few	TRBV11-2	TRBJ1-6	CASTQGFSSYNSPLHF	TGTGCCAGTACCCAGGGGTTCAGCTCCTATAATTCACCCCTCCACTTT
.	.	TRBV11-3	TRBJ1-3	CASSLDGGGGNTIYF	TGTGCCAGCAGCTTAGACGGGGGAGGAGGAAACACCATATATTTT
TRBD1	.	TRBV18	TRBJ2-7	CASSGQGRSYEQYF	TGTGCCAGCTCAGGACAGGGGCGCTCCTACGAGCAGTACTTC
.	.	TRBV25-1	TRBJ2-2	CASKFGGNTGELFF	TGTGCCAGCAAATTCGGCGGGAACACCGGGGAGCTGTTTTTT
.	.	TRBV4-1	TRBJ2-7	CASSPPKSSYEQYF	TGCGCCAGCAGCCCGCCGAAGAGCTCCTACGAGCAGTACTTC
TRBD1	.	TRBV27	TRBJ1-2	CASSPQGDYGYTF	TGTGCCAGCAGCCCGCAGGGGGACTATGGCTACACCTTC
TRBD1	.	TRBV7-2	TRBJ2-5	CASSWDSPGTQYF	TGTGCCAGCAGCTGGGACAGTCCAGGGACCCAGTACTTC
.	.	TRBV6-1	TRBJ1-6	CASSEASAGRGVIINSPLHF	TGTGCCAGCAGTGAAGCTTCCGCGGGCAGGGGTGTTATTATTAATTCACCCCTCCACTTT
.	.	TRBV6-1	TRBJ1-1	CASSGRDIVRATEAFF	TGTGCCAGCAGTGGAAGGGATATAGTCAGGGCGACTGAAGCTTTCTTT
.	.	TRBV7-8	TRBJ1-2	CASSYSARRSYGYTF	TGTGCCAGCAGCTACAGTGCCCGGAGGAGCTATGGCTACACCTTC
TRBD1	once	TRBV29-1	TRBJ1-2	CSGRTGDYGYTF	TGCAGCGGGAGGACAGGAGACTATGGCTACACCTTC
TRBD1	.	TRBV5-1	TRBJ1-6	CASSLEGTDSPLHF	TGCGCCAGCAGCTTGGAAGGGACAGATTCACCCCTCCACTTT
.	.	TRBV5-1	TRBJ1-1	CASRGQTEAFF	TGCGCCAGCAGGGGGCAGACTGAAGCTTTCTTT
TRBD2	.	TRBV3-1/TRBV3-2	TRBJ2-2	CASSQRTSLTGELFF	TGTGCCAGCAGCCAACGGACTAGCCTGACCGGGGAGCTGTTTTTT
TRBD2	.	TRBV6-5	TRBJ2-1	CASSYGLAGGNEQFF	TGTGCCAGCAGTTACGGACTAGCGGGGGGCAATGAGCAGTTCTTC
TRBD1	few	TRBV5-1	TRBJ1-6	CASSTQGAIDNSPLHF	TGCGCCAGCAGCACCCAGGGGGCTATCGACAATTCACCCCTCCACTTT
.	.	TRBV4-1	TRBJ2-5	CASSQDGQETQYF	TGCGCCAGCAGCCAAGACGGCCAAGAGACCCAGTACTTC
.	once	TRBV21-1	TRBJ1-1	CASIPTENTEAFF	TGTGCCAGCATTCCGACAGAGAACACTGAAGCTTTCTTT
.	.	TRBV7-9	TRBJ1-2	CASSLPGIGRGYTF	TGTGCCAGCAGCTTACCCGGGATTGGTAGGGGCTACACCTTC
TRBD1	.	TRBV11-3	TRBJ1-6	CASSHRDRNNSPLHF	TGTGCCAGCAGCCACCGGGACAGGAATAATTCACCCCTCCACTTT
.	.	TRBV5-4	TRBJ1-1	CASSFEGNTEAFF	TGTGCCAGCAGCTTTGAGGGGAACACTGAAGCTTTCTTT
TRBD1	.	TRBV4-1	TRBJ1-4	CASSQTGDEKLFF	TGCGCCAGCAGCCAAACAGGGGATGAAAAACTGTTTTTT
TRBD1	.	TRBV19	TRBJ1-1	CASSTGGTTEAFF	TGTGCCAGTAGTACAGGGGGGACCACTGAAGCTTTCTTT
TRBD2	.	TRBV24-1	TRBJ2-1	CATSDPGTSGDNEQFF	TGTGCCACCAGTGATCCCGGGACTAGCGGTGACAATGAGCAGTTCTTC
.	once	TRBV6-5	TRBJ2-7	CASSYHSGGPYEQYF	TGTGCCAGCAGTTATCACTCGGGGGGCCCCTACGAGCAGTACTTC
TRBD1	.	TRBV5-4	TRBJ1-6	CASGSSGGADSPLHF	TGTGCCAGCGGGAGCTCAGGGGGTGCGGATTCACCCCTCCACTTT
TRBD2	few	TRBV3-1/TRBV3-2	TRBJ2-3	CASSQTGGGSTDTQYF	TGTGCCAGCAGCCAAACGGGCGGGGGGAGCACAGATACGCAGTATTTT
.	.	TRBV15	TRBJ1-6	CATRNDESSYNSPLHF	TGTGCCACCAGGAACGATGAGAGCTCCTATAATTCACCCCTCCACTTT
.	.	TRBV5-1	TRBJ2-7	CASSTLPGEPYEQYF	TGCGCCAGCAGCACATTACCCGGGGAACCCTACGAGCAGTACTTC
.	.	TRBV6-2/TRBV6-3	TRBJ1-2	CASSPLQGGGYTF	TGTGCCAGCAGTCCCCTGCAGGGTGGCGGCTACACCTTC
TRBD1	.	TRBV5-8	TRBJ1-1	CASTLQGARNTEAFF	TGTGCCAGCACTCTCCAGGGGGCGCGGAACACTGAAGCTTTCTTT
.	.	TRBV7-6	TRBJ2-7	CASSQGRSEQYF	TGTGCCAGCAGCCAGGGAAGAAGCGAGCAGTACTTC
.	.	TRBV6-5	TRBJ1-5	CASRPDWNQPQHF	TGTGCCAGCCGGCCGGACTGGAATCAGCCCCAGCATTTT
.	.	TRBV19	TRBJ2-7	CASSIPGEYEQYF	TGTGCCAGTAGTATCCCGGGGGAGTACGAGCAGTACTTC
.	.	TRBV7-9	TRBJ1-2	CASSQIRQARGYTF	TGTGCCAGCAGCCAAATTAGACAGGCTCGTGGCTACACCTTC